The present TCR beta chain was sequenced within a study of blood T cell repertoires in COVID-19. Across the study: The study drew acute and convalescent COVID-19 samples from the United States, Italy and Spain. PBMCs, B-cell-depleted T cells, or T cells provided the cDNA or gDNA that made up the material.

Participants' reported clinical history set cohort assignment. Authors' processing steps: Scientists estimated how many nucleated cells there were by amplifying reference gene primers. TCRdb keeps only in-frame clones here, not all; method: immunoSEQ multiplex PCR. That table gives V, J and clone size, and the DNA gave D and trimming. The profile shows about 250,000 clones, 85% of them singletons. The CDR3 has 14 residues. V was pared by 8 bases and J by 2 bases, with 12 bases between. Germline V gene data show CDR1 as LNHDA and CDR2 as SQIVND (reference sequence). The TCR sequence derives from a woman in her forties or fifties with acute COVID-19. Sequencing was done on a sample of PBMCs or T cells enriched from blood (not recorded which). The rearrangement uses TRBV19 and TRBJ2-2, with a weak D call TRBD1 (5 bases). Written as DNA, the CDR3 is TGTGCCAGTGGAAGGGGCGCAAACACCGGGGAGCTGTTTTTT. It encodes CASGRGANTGELFF.